This entry is about one T cell receptor beta chain. The data were taken from a study of T cells in Graves' hyperthyroidism and ophthalmopathy. The CDR3 is 16 amino acids. Germline CDR1 and CDR2: MDHEN and SYDVKM. Trimming shortened V by 2 bases and J by 8 bases, and 19 bases separated the two germline ends. Researchers took RNA transcripts and amplified the TCR beta CDR3 regions from them. With the HTBI primer set, the TCR CDR3 went through a first round of RT-PCR. TCRdb re-called the multiplex PCR reads through MiXCR, storing one row per CDR3 protein. The data show some 420,000 distinct CDR3 sequences, roughly 13% seen once. An absence of ophthalmopathy progression within 18 months meant stable Graves' hyperthyroidism. Among the patients, aged 18 to 65, hyperthyroidism was newly diagnosed and had lasted under 2 months. Lactation, pregnancy, other autoimmune disease or uncontrolled infection led to exclusion of patients. Based on clinical symptoms, serum thyroxine and TRAb, thyroid ultrasound and orbital computed tomography, diagnoses were reached.

Sequencing was done on a sample of blood. The V gene is TRBV28, the J gene TRBJ1-3; perhaps TRBD1 as D (6 bases). This clonotype was sampled from a woman aged 18-30 years with Graves' hyperthyroidism. CDR3 coding DNA: TGTGCCAGCAGTTTAGAGCCCGTTCTCGACAGGTACACCATATATTTT. This encodes CASSLEPVLDRYTIYF.